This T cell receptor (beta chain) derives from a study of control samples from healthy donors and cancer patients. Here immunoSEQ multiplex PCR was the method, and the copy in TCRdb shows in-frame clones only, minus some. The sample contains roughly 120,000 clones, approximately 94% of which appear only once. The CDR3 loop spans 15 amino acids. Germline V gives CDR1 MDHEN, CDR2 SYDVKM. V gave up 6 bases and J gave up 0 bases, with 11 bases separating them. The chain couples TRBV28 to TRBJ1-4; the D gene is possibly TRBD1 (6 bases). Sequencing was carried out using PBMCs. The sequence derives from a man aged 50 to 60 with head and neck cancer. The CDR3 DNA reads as TGTGCCAGCAGGACAGGACCCCCAACTAATGAAAAACTGTTTTTT. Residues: CASRTGPPTNEKLFF.